The 17 T cell receptor beta chains below all came from one sample that was sequenced in a study of shared clonotypes between healthy human individuals (TCRdb year 2020). Libraries came from the immunoSEQ multiplex PCR assay. The table was pulled from immuneACCESS by TCRdb, which kept in-frame rearrangements only. Such tables lose some clones; where checked, under half of the loss comes from unresolved V genes, and the rest has no known cause. For this sample the table gives millions of clones, of which about 95% were detected only once. Under 0.15% of the sample lies in the top ten. The sequenced sample was naive CD4+ T cells sorted from blood. The cell subset or site label of this sample denotes: CD45RA+ positively selected. The receptors stem from a man aged 18 to 29 in good health.

J is TRBJ2-2 and V is TRBV10-3; 10 nucleotides align to TRBD2. The V gene's germline CDR1 is ENHRY and CDR2 SYGVKD. This CDR3 is 15 amino acids long. The V and J ends lost 0 bases and 9 bases, in that order; junction bases with no gene match: 4. The CDR3 sequence is CAISESAGGSRELFF. The CDR3 DNA is TGTGCCATCAGTGAGTCAGCGGGAGGGAGCCGGGAGCTGTTTTTT.

The chain's CDR3 is CASGSLNEQYF. The CDR3 DNA sequence: TGTGCCAGCGGTTCTTTGAACGAGCAGTACTTC. J is TRBJ2-7 and V is TRBV7-6; D unresolved. Trimming took off 8 bases at V and 5 bases at J, with 10 bases between the two ends. CDR1 and CDR2 (germline): SGHVS, FNYEAQ. This CDR3 is built from 11 residues.

V gene TRBV7-3 combines with J gene TRBJ1-3; 9 positions agree with TRBD1. Germline CDR1 SGHTA, CDR2 FQGTGA. This CDR3 contains 15 residues. The junction had 2 bases not matched to a gene; V was cut back by 5 bases and J by 0 bases. CDR3 region: CASSRTGDSGNTIYF. CDR3 nucleotides: TGTGCCAGCAGCCGGACAGGGGACTCTGGAAACACCATATATTTT.

V and J are TRBV5-1 and TRBJ2-2; the D is unclear. The CDR3 runs 14 residues. Between the trimmed V and J ends, which lost 3 bases and 6 bases, there was a span of 12 bases. Germline CDR1 and CDR2: SGHRS and YFSETQ. CDR3 sequence reads: CASSSSRVAGELFF. Here the CDR3 DNA reads TGCGCCAGCAGCTCCTCCCGGGTGGCCGGGGAGCTGTTTTTT.

The chain joins TRBV7-8 to TRBJ1-1, with 8 bases identical to TRBD1. The CDR3 is 15 amino acids. Germline V gives CDR1 SGHVS, CDR2 FQNEAQ. V lost 2 bases to trimming and J lost 2 bases; unmatched junction nucleotides: 4. This CDR3 reads CASSLFGTGNTEAFF. In nucleotides, the CDR3 is TGTGCCAGCAGCTTATTCGGGACAGGTAACACTGAAGCTTTCTTT.

This chain's CDR3 is CASSKVRPKQETQYF. CDR3 DNA sequence: TGTGCCAGCAGCAAAGTCCGGCCAAAACAAGAGACCCAGTACTTC. The chain carries TRBV21-1 and TRBJ2-5. TRBV21-1 is a known pseudogene. There are 15 residues in the CDR3.

This clone was seen only once. The chain couples TRBV6-5 to TRBJ1-4; possibly TRBD1 for D (6 bases). V lost 4 bases, J lost 2 bases, and 14 bases lay in between. Germline CDR1 MNHEY, CDR2 SVGAGI. The CDR3 runs to 16 residues. The CDR3 DNA reads TGTGCCAGCAGTTTAAGGGGGATAGGGACTAATGAAAAACTGTTTTTT. Its translation: CASSLRGIGTNEKLFF.

V gene TRBV2 combines with J gene TRBJ2-1; D ambiguous. Trimming left V 1 base short and J 0 bases short, with 7 bases between. The CDR3 has 15 amino acids. CDR1 is SNHLY and CDR2 is FYNNEI in the germline V gene. The CDR3 nucleotides are TGTGCCAGCAGTGAAGGAAAGTTCTCCTACAATGAGCAGTTCTTC. Its translation is CASSEGKFSYNEQFF.

The V gene is TRBV6-6, the J gene TRBJ1-5; the D is unclear. Germline V gene sequence: CDR1 MNHNY, CDR2 SVGAGI (reference sequence). The CDR3 spans 15 residues. V dropped 7 bases and J dropped 0 bases, with 13 bases sitting between them. The CDR3 spells CASTPKGLSNQPQHF. As DNA, the CDR3 is TGTGCCAGCACCCCAAAAGGCCTTAGCAATCAGCCCCAGCATTTT.

The J gene is TRBJ2-5, the V gene TRBV28, with D possibly matching TRBD2 (5 bases). V was pared by 6 bases and J by 5 bases, with 13 bases between. CDR3 size: 13 residues. Germline V lookup: CDR1 MDHEN, CDR2 SYDVKM. The CDR3 here is CASSGIRGETQYF. The CDR3 DNA sequence: TGTGCCAGCAGCGGGATTCGAGGGGAGACCCAGTACTTC. Filled out from reference TRBV28 and TRBJ2-5, the complete variable domain reads DVKVTQSSRYLVKRTGEKVFLECVQDMDHENMFWYRQDPGLGLRLIYFSYDVKMKEKGDIPEGYSVSREKKERFSLILESASTNQTSMYLCASSGIRGETQYFGPGTRLLVL.

This clone was recorded a few times. Other nucleotide sequences from this sample produce the same CDR3. The chain carries TRBV5-4 and TRBJ2-7; D not certain. Germline V CDR1 and CDR2: SGHNT, YYREEE (reference sequence). CDR3 length equals 12 residues. Between the trimmed V and J ends, which lost 0 bases and 4 bases, there was a span of 5 bases. In DNA, the CDR3 is TGTGCCAGCAGCTTGGGAGCGTACGAGCAGTACTTC. The encoded protein is CASSLGAYEQYF.

This clone was recorded once. The J gene is TRBJ1-1, the V gene TRBV11-2; D is uncertain. CDR1 and CDR2 from the germline V gene are SGHAT and FQNNGV. CDR3 size: 15 residues. V was pared by 1 base and J by 0 bases, with 9 bases between. The CDR3 nucleotides are TGTGCCAGCAGCTTAGTGCGGCCCATGAACACTGAAGCTTTCTTT. It is translated as CASSLVRPMNTEAFF.

The rearrangement uses TRBV5-6 and TRBJ2-7; TRBD1 aligns across 7 bases. Germline trimming cut 8 bases from V and 7 bases from J; bases unmatched to any gene: 27. This CDR3 has 18 amino acids. CDR1 and CDR2 (germline): SGHDT, YYEEEE. DNA of the CDR3: TGTGCCAGGAGGGGAGTAAGGAAGGACAGGACCTACGTTGTGGAGCAGTACTTC. Protein: CARRGVRKDRTYVVEQYF.

V usage is TRBV10-3 and J usage is TRBJ1-1; 7 bases line up with TRBD1. Germline values: CDR1 ENHRY, CDR2 SYGVKD. V dropped 4 bases and J dropped 4; count of bases not matched to a gene: 3. This CDR3 is 13 amino acids long. The CDR3 nucleotides read TGTGCCATCAGTGCCGCAGGGGGCACTGAAGCTTTCTTT. Translation gives CAISAAGGTEAFF.

This chain links TRBV5-1 with TRBJ2-3; the match to TRBD2 covers 7 bases. This CDR3 region has 16 residues. CDR1 is SGHRS and CDR2 is YFSETQ in the germline V gene. Trimming cost V 5 bases and J 0 bases; bases outside gene matches: 9. The CDR3 is CASSLSGGPSTDTQYF. In DNA, the CDR3 is TGCGCCAGCAGTCTCTCGGGGGGTCCTAGCACAGATACGCAGTATTTT. The complete variable domain, with remaining parts taken from reference TRBV5-1 and TRBJ2-3, reads KAGVTQTPRYLIKTRGQQVTLSCSPISGHRSVSWYQQTPGQGLQFLFEYFSETQRNKGNFPGRFSGRQFSNSRSEMNVSTLELGDSALYLCASSLSGGPSTDTQYFGPGTRLTVL.

The chain couples TRBV6-5 to TRBJ2-1; a weak D match, TRBD2 (5 bases). The CDR3 totals 13 residues. V gave up 6 bases and J gave up 9 bases, with 15 bases separating them. CDR1 and CDR2 (germline): MNHEY, SVGAGI. CDR3 amino acids: CASSATGISEQFF. In nucleotides, the CDR3 is TGTGCCAGCAGCGCCACGGGGATATCTGAGCAGTTCTTC.

V usage is TRBV5-1 and J usage is TRBJ2-5, with a weak D call TRBD1 (6 bases). V was shortened by 4 bases and J by 2 bases, with 12 bases between the two germline ends. The CDR3 has 14 amino acids. Germline CDR1 reads SGHRS; CDR2 reads YFSETQ. The CDR3 region has the DNA TGCGCCAGCAGCACTGGCAGGGGTCAAGAGACCCAGTACTTC. It codes for CASSTGRGQETQYF.